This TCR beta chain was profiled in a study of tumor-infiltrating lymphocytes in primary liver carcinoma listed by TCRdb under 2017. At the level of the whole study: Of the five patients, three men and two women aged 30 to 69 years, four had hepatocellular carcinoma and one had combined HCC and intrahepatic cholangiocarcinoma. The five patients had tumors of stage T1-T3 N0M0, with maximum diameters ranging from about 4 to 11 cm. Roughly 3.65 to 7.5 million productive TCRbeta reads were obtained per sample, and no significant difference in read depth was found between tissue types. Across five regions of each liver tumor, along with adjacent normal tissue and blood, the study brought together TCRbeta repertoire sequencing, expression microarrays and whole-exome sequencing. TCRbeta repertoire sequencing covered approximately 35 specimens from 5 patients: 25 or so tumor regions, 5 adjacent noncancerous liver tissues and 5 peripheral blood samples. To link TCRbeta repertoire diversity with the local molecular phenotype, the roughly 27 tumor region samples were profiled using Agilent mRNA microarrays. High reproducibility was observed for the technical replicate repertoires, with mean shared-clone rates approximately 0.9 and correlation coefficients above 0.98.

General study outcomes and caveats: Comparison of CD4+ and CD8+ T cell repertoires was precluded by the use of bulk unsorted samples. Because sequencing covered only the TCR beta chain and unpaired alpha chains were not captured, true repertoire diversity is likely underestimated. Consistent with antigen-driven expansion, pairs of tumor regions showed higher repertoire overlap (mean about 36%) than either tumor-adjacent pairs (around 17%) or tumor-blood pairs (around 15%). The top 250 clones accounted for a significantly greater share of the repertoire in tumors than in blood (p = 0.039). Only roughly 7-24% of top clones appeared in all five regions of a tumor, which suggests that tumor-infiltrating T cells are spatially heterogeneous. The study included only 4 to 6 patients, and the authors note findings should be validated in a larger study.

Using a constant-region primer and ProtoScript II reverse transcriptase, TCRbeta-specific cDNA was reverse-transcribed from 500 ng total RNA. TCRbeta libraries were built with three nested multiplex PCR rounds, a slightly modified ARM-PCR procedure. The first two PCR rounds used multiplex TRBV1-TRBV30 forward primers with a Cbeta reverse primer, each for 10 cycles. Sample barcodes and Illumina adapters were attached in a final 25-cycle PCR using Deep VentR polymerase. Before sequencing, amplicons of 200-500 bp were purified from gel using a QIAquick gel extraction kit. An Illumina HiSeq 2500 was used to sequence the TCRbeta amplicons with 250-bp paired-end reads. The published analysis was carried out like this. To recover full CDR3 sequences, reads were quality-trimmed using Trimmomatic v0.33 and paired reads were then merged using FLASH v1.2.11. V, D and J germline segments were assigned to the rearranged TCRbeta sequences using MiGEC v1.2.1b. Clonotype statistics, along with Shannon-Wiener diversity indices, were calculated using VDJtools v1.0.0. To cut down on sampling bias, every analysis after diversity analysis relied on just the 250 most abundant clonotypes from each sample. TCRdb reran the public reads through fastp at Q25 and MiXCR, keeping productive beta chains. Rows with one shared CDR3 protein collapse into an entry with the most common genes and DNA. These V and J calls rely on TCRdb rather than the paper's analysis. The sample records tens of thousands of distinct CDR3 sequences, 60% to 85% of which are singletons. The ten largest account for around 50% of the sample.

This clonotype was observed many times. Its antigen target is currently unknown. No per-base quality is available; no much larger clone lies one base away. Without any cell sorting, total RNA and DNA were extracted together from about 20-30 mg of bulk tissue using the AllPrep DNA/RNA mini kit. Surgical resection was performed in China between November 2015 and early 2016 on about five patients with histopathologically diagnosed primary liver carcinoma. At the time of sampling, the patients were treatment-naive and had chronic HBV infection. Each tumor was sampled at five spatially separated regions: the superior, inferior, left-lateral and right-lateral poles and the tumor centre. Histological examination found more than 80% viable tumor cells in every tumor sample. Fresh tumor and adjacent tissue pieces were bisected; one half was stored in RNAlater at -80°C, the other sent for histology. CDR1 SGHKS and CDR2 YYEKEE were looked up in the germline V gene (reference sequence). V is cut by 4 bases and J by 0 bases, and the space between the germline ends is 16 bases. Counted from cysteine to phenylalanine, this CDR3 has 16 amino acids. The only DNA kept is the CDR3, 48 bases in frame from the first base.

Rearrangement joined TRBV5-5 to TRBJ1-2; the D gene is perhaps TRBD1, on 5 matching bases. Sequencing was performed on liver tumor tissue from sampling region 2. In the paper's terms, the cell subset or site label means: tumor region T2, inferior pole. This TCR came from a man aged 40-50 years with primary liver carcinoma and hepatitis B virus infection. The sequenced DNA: TGTGCCAGCAGCCTAATAGTGGACAAAGCTAACTATGGCTACACCTTC. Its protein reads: CASSLIVDKANYGYTF.